The 24 T cell receptor beta chains below all came from one sample that was sequenced in a study of T cells in Graves' hyperthyroidism and ophthalmopathy. The CDR3 regions of TCR beta were amplified from RNA transcripts. An initial round of RT-PCR targeting the TCR CDR3 relied on the HTBI primer set. TCRdb used MiXCR to reprocess the multiplex PCR reads, holding one entry per CDR3 protein. Of about 200,000 distinct CDR3 sequences listed, around 19% are singletons. The sample comprised blood. The receptors stem from a man between 40 and 49 years old with Graves' hyperthyroidism.

This clonotype has a count of ten or more. The J gene is TRBJ1-5, the V gene TRBV4-1, with TRBD1 matching 8 bases. Germline V CDR1 and CDR2: MGHRA, YSYEKL. The CDR3 is 16 amino acids. J lost 3 bases, V lost 0 bases, and 4 bases had no gene match. The CDR3 bases are TGCGCCAGCAGCCAAGACCCGGGACAGGTCAATCAGCCCCAGCATTTT. As protein: CASSQDPGQVNQPQHF.

This clonotype was detected ten times or more. The chain uses TRBV30 and TRBJ1-5, with D possibly matching TRBD1 (5 bases). The V end lost 2 bases, the J end lost 7 bases, and 15 bases lay between the germline ends. Germline V gene lookup returns CDR1 GTSNPN and CDR2 SVGIG (reference sequence). This CDR3 is built from 14 residues. In DNA form, the CDR3 reads TGTGCCTGGAGTCCCCCGGGACTCCCCCAGCCCCAGCATTTT. This sequence encodes CAWSPPGLPQPQHF.

This clonotype has at least ten counts. The rearrangement links TRBV28 to TRBJ2-7, with 10 bases fitting TRBD1. The CDR3 extends over 15 amino acids. Unmatched junction bases numbered 4, after V lost 3 bases and J lost 2 bases. Germline CDR1 and CDR2: MDHEN and SYDVKM. CDR3 DNA sequence: TGTGCCAGCAGTTTGTCCGGGACAGGGGCCTACGAGCAGTACTTC. It codes for CASSLSGTGAYEQYF.

In its sample, this clonotype was seen a few times. The chain is built from TRBV11-2 and TRBJ1-4, with D tentatively TRBD1 (5 bases). V lost 1 base and J 8 bases, leaving 11 bases between the germline ends. The CDR3 is 14 residues long. Germline CDR1 is SGHAT and CDR2 is FQNNGV. The CDR3 loop reads CASSLGLRGEKLFF. The CDR3 nucleotides are TGTGCCAGCAGCTTAGGATTGAGGGGCGAAAAACTGTTTTTT.

This clonotype was seen many times. The chain has TRBV6-1 and TRBJ1-4; 9 nucleotides match TRBD1. Germline CDR1 reads MNHNS; CDR2 reads SASEGT. V lost 5 bases and J lost 10; bases outside the gene matches: 14. The CDR3 has 16 residues. CDR3 sequence: CASSTDRGGDHRKLFF. CDR3 sequence (DNA): TGTGCCAGCAGTACCGACAGGGGGGGGGACCACAGAAAACTGTTTTTT.

This clonotype showed up many times. The rearrangement joins TRBV6-1 to TRBJ1-6; D not resolved. The CDR3 has 14 amino acids. V was clipped by 5 bases and J by 10 bases, with 15 bases between them. Germline V gene data show CDR1 as MNHNS and CDR2 as SASEGT. DNA of the CDR3: TGTGCCAGCAGTTCCAGAACCAACTCCTCACCCCTCCACTTT. Protein product: CASSSRTNSSPLHF.

About this clonotype: One end of the junction is discordant with germline, which a read error may explain. This chain joins TRBV6-2 or TRBV6-3 and TRBJ2-3; D unclear. Germline V gives CDR1 MNHEY, CDR2 SVGEGT. The CDR3 contains 16 residues. The CDR3 sequence is CTSSLTANPSTDTQYF. In DNA, the CDR3 is TGTACCAGCAGTTTAACAGCTAACCCTAGCACAGATACGCAGTATTTT.

V is TRBV5-4 and J is TRBJ2-3; D possibly corresponds to TRBD1 (5 bases). CDR1 and CDR2 from the germline V gene are SGHNT and YYREEE (reference sequence). This CDR3 has 17 amino acids. Trimming removed 0 bases at V and 0 bases at J, with 14 bases between. The CDR3 reads CASSLEQEFSSTDTQYF. The CDR3 DNA reads TGTGCCAGCAGCTTGGAACAGGAGTTTTCTAGCACAGATACGCAGTATTTT.

The CDR3 loop is CASSITGTSGSTDTQYF. The CDR3, as DNA: TGTGCCAGTAGTATAACCGGGACTAGCGGGAGCACAGATACGCAGTATTTT. The chain uses TRBV19 and TRBJ2-3, with 12 bases lining up with TRBD2. Per germline, CDR1 LNHDA and CDR2 SQIVND (reference sequence). This CDR3 contains 17 residues. V dropped 2 bases and J dropped 0; count of bases not matched to a gene: 3.

This clonotype appeared once. This rearrangement joins TRBV2 to TRBJ2-1, with 14 bases that match TRBD2. CDR3 length: 17 residues. CDR1 and CDR2 from the germline V gene are SNHLY and FYNNEI. V lost 6 bases to trimming and J lost 6 bases; unmatched junction nucleotides: 10. The CDR3 loop reads CASRTLGTSGRGNEQFF. The CDR3 coding sequence is TGTGCCAGCAGGACCCTCGGGACTAGCGGGAGAGGCAATGAGCAGTTCTTC.

This clonotype occurred a few times. This may be a read error, as it is one base from a much larger clone. CDR3 sequence reads: CAWSGTREDNKQFF. In DNA, the CDR3 is TGTGCCTGGTCAGGGACTAGGGAGGACAATAAGCAGTTCTTC. The chain links TRBV30 to TRBJ2-1; 8 nucleotides line up with TRBD2. The germline gives CDR1 GTSNPN, CDR2 SVGIG (reference sequence). The CDR3 extends over 14 amino acids.

For the CDR3, the DNA is TGTGCCAGCAGCCCTGGCGCCGGGATGAATTCCTACGAGCAGTACTTC. It yields the protein CASSPGAGMNSYEQYF. V usage is TRBV5-6 and J usage is TRBJ2-7; D is possibly TRBD2 (5 bases). V lost 4 bases and J lost 1, with 18 bases in between. CDR1 is SGHDT, CDR2 YYEEEE, per germline. CDR3 length equals 16 residues.

This clonotype has ten or more counts. This chain links TRBV7-2 with TRBJ2-1, with 8 bases aligning to TRBD2. The V gene end was trimmed by 7 bases and the J gene end by 7 bases; junction bases not matched to a gene: 18. The CDR3 runs 17 residues. The V gene's germline CDR1 is SGHTA and CDR2 FQGNSA. CDR3 DNA: TGTGCCAGCACCCAACATATCCTAGCGGGTTCGTGGAATGAGCAGTTCTTC. It is translated as CASTQHILAGSWNEQFF.

This clonotype was found a few times. V usage is TRBV16 and J usage is TRBJ1-5; 9 positions agree with TRBD1. The V and J ends lost 4 bases and 5 bases, in that order; junction bases with no gene match: 6. Germline-derived CDR1 and CDR2 are KGHSY and FQNENV. CDR3 length equals 15 residues. CDR3 sequence: CASSPGQGRHQPQHF. In nucleotides, the CDR3 is TGTGCCAGCAGCCCGGGACAGGGAAGACATCAGCCCCAGCATTTT.

This clonotype was observed at least ten times. The V gene is TRBV7-9, the J gene TRBJ2-5; D not certain. In germline, CDR1 is SEHNR, CDR2 FQNEAQ (reference sequence). Trimming left V 5 bases short and J 3 bases short, with 4 bases between. The CDR3 spans 11 residues. CDR3 DNA: TGTGCCAGCAGCCGGAAAGAGACCCAGTACTTC. Residues: CASSRKETQYF.

V is TRBV27 and J is TRBJ2-3, with D hard to call. CDR1 is MNHEY, CDR2 SMNVEV, per germline (reference sequence). Trimming took off 0 bases at V and 4 bases at J, with 8 bases between the two ends. CDR3 length equals 14 residues. Here the CDR3 reads CASSLSSSADTQYF. CDR3 nucleotide sequence: TGTGCCAGCAGTTTATCGAGCAGCGCAGATACGCAGTATTTT.

Notes on this clonotype: A clone one base away is much larger, so this may be a read error. J is TRBJ2-7 and V is TRBV18; weak D call: TRBD2 (5 bases). Germline V gene data show CDR1 as KGHSH and CDR2 as LQKENI. The length of the CDR3 is 12 residues. The CDR3 DNA sequence: TGTGTCAGCTCACCCGGGGTGGATGAGCAGTACTTC. Its translation: CVSSPGVDEQYF. Complete variable domain (other parts from reference TRBV18 and TRBJ2-7): NAGVMQNPRHLVRRRGQEARLRCSPMKGHSHVYWYRQLPEEGLKFMVYLQKENIIDESGMPKERFSAEFPKEGPSILRIQQVVRGDSAAYFCVSSPGVDEQYFGPGTRLTVT.

In this sample, this clonotype turned up a few times. The chain links TRBV4-2 to TRBJ2-3, with TRBD1 identical over 9 bases. Losses at the gene ends were 3 bases for V and 4 bases for J; bases not matched to a gene: 11. The germline CDR1 and CDR2 sequences are LGHNA and YNFKEQ. The CDR3 loop spans 17 amino acids. Here the CDR3 reads CASSQTSPGQGADTQYF. CDR3 DNA: TGTGCCAGCAGCCAGACAAGCCCGGGACAGGGAGCAGATACGCAGTATTTT.

This clonotype was found many times. The V call is TRBV20-1, the J call TRBJ2-6, with a weak D call TRBD1 (5 bases). Between the trimmed V and J ends, which lost 2 bases and 0 bases, there was a span of 14 bases. This CDR3 is 17 amino acids long. CDR1 and CDR2 (germline): DFQATT, SNEGSKA (reference sequence). CDR3 amino acids: CSARPPQGSSGANVLTF. The CDR3 bases are TGCAGTGCTAGACCCCCCCAGGGTAGCTCTGGGGCCAACGTCCTGACTTTC.

This clonotype has a count of ten or more. The chain uses TRBV15 and TRBJ2-5; D remains unclear. Trimming took off 3 bases at V and 5 bases at J, with 13 bases between the two ends. The CDR3 consists of 14 residues. In germline, CDR1 is LNHNV, CDR2 YYDKDF (reference sequence). The CDR3 nucleotides are TGTGCCACCAGCAGGATCGGATCGTGGGAGACCCAGTACTTC. Translation gives CATSRIGSWETQYF.

V gene TRBV6-2 or TRBV6-3 combines with J gene TRBJ2-7; 7 bases match TRBD2. Germline CDR1 reads MNHEY; CDR2 reads SVGEGT. The CDR3 covers 14 residues. Trimming took 1 base from V and 2 from J; bases not matched to a gene: 2. CDR3 nucleotides: TGTGCCAGCAGTTACTACGGGGGGACCTACGAGCAGTACTTC. It encodes CASSYYGGTYEQYF.

The table lists this clonotype with many counts. The rearrangement links TRBV9 to TRBJ2-3; D is unresolved. This CDR3 region has 14 residues. CDR1 and CDR2 from the germline V gene are SGDLS and YYNGEE. V gave up 4 bases and J gave up 2 bases, with 11 bases separating them. The CDR3 sequence is CASSPQKVTDTQYF. For the CDR3, the DNA is TGTGCCAGCAGCCCTCAGAAGGTCACAGATACGCAGTATTTT.

This clonotype was recorded many times. V is TRBV20-1 and J is TRBJ2-2, with 11 nucleotides matching TRBD1. The V segment lost 3 bases and the J segment 7 bases; nucleotides outside the gene matches: 13. CDR3 length equals 17 residues. Germline-derived CDR1 and CDR2 are DFQATT and SNEGSKA (reference sequence). CDR3 coding DNA: TGCAGTGCTAGGGAAGGACAGGGGGCGCATTCGGGCGGGGAGCTGTTTTTT. This sequence encodes CSAREGQGAHSGGELFF.

The sample holds many counts of this clonotype. The chain joins TRBV6-1 to TRBJ1-5, with 10 bases that match TRBD1. There are 15 residues in the CDR3. Germline CDR1 is MNHNS and CDR2 is SASEGT. V lost 5 bases to trimming and J lost 2 bases; unmatched junction nucleotides: 3. The DNA for the CDR3 is TGTGCCAGCAGTCGGGACAGGGGAGGCAATCAGCCCCAGCATTTT. Amino acids: CASSRDRGGNQPQHF.